What follows are 3 T cell receptor beta chains derived from one specimen sequenced in a study of cytomegalovirus exposure and HLA in healthy donors (dated by TCRdb to about 2017). Libraries were made using the immunoSEQ multiplex PCR assay. For the multiplex PCR, a mixture combining 60 forward primers for TCR Vbeta segments and 13 reverse primers for TCR Jbeta segments was used. The table comes from immuneACCESS by way of TCRdb, which keeps in-frame sequences with V and J called. Part of the clones is missing from these tables; in studies checked, under half for an unresolved V gene and the rest for unknown reasons. This sample gives more than 95,000 clones in total; 78% of them show up just once. The ten largest make up around 9.9% of the sample. Sequencing was carried out using PBMCs. These receptors were collected from a man aged 25 to 40 in good health and CMV-seropositive.

There are a few counts of this clone. The chain uses TRBV28 and TRBJ1-5; 9 positions agree with TRBD1. The CDR3 runs 15 residues. Germline V CDR1 and CDR2: MDHEN, SYDVKM. J was trimmed by 6 bases and V by 5 bases; bases with no gene match: 8. CDR3 sequence (DNA): TGTGCCAGCAGTATATCGGACAGGGGAGGTCAGCCCCAGCATTTT. As protein: CASSISDRGGQPQHF.

The chain couples TRBV7-8 to TRBJ2-5; TRBD1 might be the D (5 bases). CDR1 SGHVS and CDR2 FQNEAQ come from the germline V gene. The CDR3 totals 15 residues. Trimming pared 3 bases from V and 5 bases from J, leaving 16 bases between. CDR3 residues: CASSLWGPVVETQYF. CDR3 nucleotides: TGTGCCAGCAGCTTGTGGGGCCCAGTCGTGGAGACCCAGTACTTC.

The chain employs TRBV7-6 and TRBJ2-5; 14 nucleotides match TRBD2. Germline V lookup: CDR1 SGHVS, CDR2 FNYEAQ. The length of the CDR3 is 17 residues. The V segment lost 1 base and the J segment 6 bases; nucleotides outside the gene matches: 7. The CDR3 reads CASSLGTGTSGSKTQYF. The CDR3 DNA sequence: TGTGCCAGCAGCTTAGGTACAGGGACTAGCGGGAGTAAGACCCAGTACTTC.